The sequence of this T cell receptor (beta chain) was determined in a study of blood T cell repertoires in COVID-19. There are 15 residues in the CDR3. The germline V gene has CDR1 SGHTA and CDR2 FQGNSA. V lost 1 base and J lost 7; bases outside the gene matches: 5. The table came from immunoSEQ multiplex PCR; TCRdb's copy has only in-frame clones and leaves some out. The sample consists of about 190,000 clones, 90% of them appearing once. The origin of this receptor is a man aged 50 to 59 with acute or convalescent COVID-19. Sample: peripheral blood. The V gene is TRBV7-2, the J gene TRBJ2-1; 9 nucleotides line up with TRBD2. In DNA, the CDR3 is TGTGCCAGCAGCTTAGGGCTAGCGGGGCGGAATGAGCAGTTCTTC. This encodes CASSLGLAGRNEQFF.